The entry that follows covers one T cell receptor beta chain sequence. Its antigen is not known. This CDR3 spans 13 amino acids. V lost 5 bases to trimming and J lost 2 bases; unmatched junction nucleotides: 3. The V gene's germline CDR1 is SGHRS and CDR2 YFSETQ. The data stem from a study of CD8+ T cells in alopecia areata. Separation by sorting yielded CD4+ and CD8+ T cells from PBMCs. Study-wide points: Normal scalp showed lower clonality than lesional scalp, especially alopecia totalis/universalis. Scalp sequencing also captures normal skin's resident alphabeta T cells. Sharing of TCR sequences between patients (possibly for HLA-related reasons) was less clear than in mice.

cDNA prepared by RNA extraction and subsequent reverse transcription served as the template for sequencing. The protocol was immunoSEQ multiplex PCR, while the TCRdb copy is restricted to in-frame clones and leaves out a portion. The data contain approximately 100,000 clones, less than 70% of them singletons. The source is a human donor in good health. The chain uses TRBV5-1 and TRBJ1-2; 7 nucleotides line up with TRBD1. Sequencing was carried out using CD4+ T cells sorted from blood. The CDR3 is CASRTGENYGYTF. CDR3 DNA sequence: TGCGCCAGCAGAACAGGGGAGAACTATGGCTACACCTTC.